This is a list of T cell receptor beta chains from one sample in a study of blood T cell repertoires in COVID-19. The data were produced by immunoSEQ multiplex PCR, yet TCRdb's version contains in-frame clones alone and is incomplete. The table lists approximately 250,000 clones, over 80% of them singletons. The sample was peripheral blood. These receptors all come from a man between 60 and 75 years old who had recovered from COVID-19. The CDR3 runs from the conserved cysteine through the conserved F or W. Each record gives: CDR3 DNA, CDR3 protein, clone size, D gene, J gene, V gene. D genes are given only for firm matches. Expanded clones get a size class; other rows say once, few or many, or leave the size out.

TGTGCCAGCAGCGTAGGGGACAGGGTTCCTTCCTACGAGCAGTACTTC,CASSVGDRVPSYEQYF,.,TRBD1,TRBJ2-7,TRBV9
TGCGCCAGTGCACCGGGACTAGCGGGAGATACGCAGTATTTT,CASAPGLAGDTQYF,.,TRBD2,TRBJ2-3,TRBV5-1
TGTGCCAGCAGCGATCCGAGGGTGGGTAGCACAGATACGCAGTATTTT,CASSDPRVGSTDTQYF,.,.,TRBJ2-3,TRBV5-4
TGTGCCAGCAGCTTAGTACCTACAAGGGACAGAGCCTACGAGCAGTACTTC,CASSLVPTRDRAYEQYF,.,TRBD1,TRBJ2-7,TRBV7-9
TGTGCCAGCAGCTTAGGCGGGGGTGCAGATACGCAGTATTTT,CASSLGGGADTQYF,few,TRBD2,TRBJ2-3,TRBV7-2
TGTGCCAGCAGTTTTCGACAGATTCTTAATTCACCCCTCCACTTT,CASSFRQILNSPLHF,.,.,TRBJ1-6,TRBV6-5
TGTGCCTGGTCACAGGGCCACAATGAGCAGTTCTTC,CAWSQGHNEQFF,.,.,TRBJ2-1,TRBV30
TGTGCCACCAGTGATCAACAGGGGGACTACGAGCAGTACTTC,CATSDQQGDYEQYF,.,TRBD1,TRBJ2-7,TRBV24-1
TGCGCCAGCAGCTTGCGACCGTCTGAGGGCAGGCTGAGCTCTGGGGCCAACGTCCTGACTTTC,CASSLRPSEGRLSSGANVLTF,.,.,TRBJ2-6,TRBV5-1
TGTGCCACCAGCAGAGACCACGGGGCTGAAGCTTTCTTT,CATSRDHGAEAFF,.,.,TRBJ1-1,TRBV15
TGCGCCAGCAGCCTAGCCGGGACTAGCGGGAGACTTGAGCAGTTCTTC,CASSLAGTSGRLEQFF,.,TRBD2,TRBJ2-1,TRBV5-1
TGTGCCAGCGGCCTAGCGGGGGTCGCCGGGGAGCTGTTTTTT,CASGLAGVAGELFF,once,TRBD2,TRBJ2-2,TRBV6-5
TGTGCCAGCAGTCGGCAGGGACAGGTCTCCTACGAGCAGTACTTC,CASSRQGQVSYEQYF,.,TRBD1,TRBJ2-7,TRBV27
TGTGCCAGCAGCCCCCCGGGACTTAACAATGAGCAGTTCTTC,CASSPPGLNNEQFF,.,.,TRBJ2-1,TRBV7-2
TGTGCCACCGCCGGGACAGGGGAGAACTATGGCTACACCTTC,CATAGTGENYGYTF,.,TRBD1,TRBJ1-2,TRBV10-3
TGTGCCAGTAGCTCTCTCCCGGGACAGAGAAATTCACCCCTCCACTTT,CASSSLPGQRNSPLHF,.,TRBD1,TRBJ1-6,TRBV19
TGTGCCAGCTCACCTGGGACAGGGAATAGGAACACTGAAGCTTTCTTT,CASSPGTGNRNTEAFF,.,TRBD1,TRBJ1-1,TRBV18
TGTGCCAGTACCTCGGGGGGGCGAGGGTTTTATCAGCCCCAGCATTTT,CASTSGGRGFYQPQHF,few,.,TRBJ1-5,TRBV19
TGTGCCAGCAGCGGCCGGACAGGGAATGGCTACACCTTC,CASSGRTGNGYTF,.,TRBD1,TRBJ1-2,TRBV7-2
TGTGCCAGCAGGGGCCCGACCCCCCCCGGGGAGCTGTTTTTT,CASRGPTPPGELFF,once,.,TRBJ2-2,TRBV6-6
TGCGCCAGCAGCACAGAGGGGACACCCAGCGGCTACACCTTC,CASSTEGTPSGYTF,.,.,TRBJ1-2,TRBV5-1
TGTGCCAGCAGCCAAGTTACAGGGGTGTATGGCTACACCTTC,CASSQVTGVYGYTF,.,TRBD1,TRBJ1-2,TRBV3-1/TRBV3-2
TGTGCCAGCTCGCGGGACAGGGTTAATTCACCCCTCCACTTT,CASSRDRVNSPLHF,.,TRBD1,TRBJ1-6,TRBV18
TGTGCCAGCAGTGCGGCGGGAGGGCCGGTGAATGAGCAGTTCTTC,CASSAAGGPVNEQFF,.,TRBD2,TRBJ2-1,TRBV2
TGTGCCAGTAGTATAGGGGCAGCTGATAGCAATCAGCCCCAGCATTTT,CASSIGAADSNQPQHF,.,.,TRBJ1-5,TRBV19
TGTGCCAGCAGTGAATCACAGGGAAGCTCTGGAAACACCATATATTTT,CASSESQGSSGNTIYF,.,.,TRBJ1-3,TRBV25-1
TGTGCCAGCAGCTTCGGGGGGGGAACGGAGACCCAGTACTTC,CASSFGGGTETQYF,.,TRBD2,TRBJ2-5,TRBV7-2
TGTGCCACCAGTGCCGGACAGGGGAGACAAGAGACCCAGTACTTC,CATSAGQGRQETQYF,.,TRBD1,TRBJ2-5,TRBV24-1
TGTGCCAGCAGGGTGGGGACAGGGAATTCACCCCTCCACTTT,CASRVGTGNSPLHF,.,TRBD1,TRBJ1-6,TRBV5-6
TGTGCCAGCAGCTTAGCTGGCGGAAACACCGGGGAGCTGTTTTTT,CASSLAGGNTGELFF,.,.,TRBJ2-2,TRBV7-7
TGTGCCAGCAGTTTCTATTCGGACAGTAACTATGGCTACACCTTC,CASSFYSDSNYGYTF,.,.,TRBJ1-2,TRBV27
TGTGCCAGCAGTGAACCAGGGGCTTTGAACACTGAAGCTTTCTTT,CASSEPGALNTEAFF,.,.,TRBJ1-1,TRBV6-1
TGTGCCAGCAGCCTCTCAGACGGAGACAATCAGCCCCAGCATTTT,CASSLSDGDNQPQHF,few,.,TRBJ1-5,TRBV4-2
TGTGCCAGCAGTGATCTAGGAGAAAAACTGTTTTTT,CASSDLGEKLFF,.,.,TRBJ1-4,TRBV2
TGTGCCAGTATCTCGGGTGGCTCTGGGGCCAACGTCCTGACTTTC,CASISGGSGANVLTF,.,.,TRBJ2-6,TRBV6-5
TGTGCCAGCAGCAAACCGGCTAGCGGGAGGGCAGACACCGGGGAGCTGTTTTTT,CASSKPASGRADTGELFF,.,.,TRBJ2-2,TRBV21-1